This record concerns one T cell receptor (beta chain) sequence. The CDR3 spans 13 residues. Losses at the gene ends were 4 bases for V and 4 bases for J; bases not matched to a gene: 2. Germline lookup yields CDR1 SGHVS and CDR2 FNYEAQ. The source of the sample is a study of blood T cell repertoires in COVID-19. Measured with immunoSEQ multiplex PCR; TCRdb has only the in-frame clones, and not every one. The data hold 60,000 to 65,000 clones, with more than 80% observed a single time. Material for sequencing was peripheral blood. V is TRBV7-6 and J is TRBJ2-5, with 8 bases identical to TRBD2. The receptor's source is a woman of 80 years or more with active COVID-19. The CDR3 sequence: CASSYGGVETQYF. The CDR3, as DNA: TGTGCCAGCAGCTACGGGGGGGTAGAGACCCAGTACTTC.